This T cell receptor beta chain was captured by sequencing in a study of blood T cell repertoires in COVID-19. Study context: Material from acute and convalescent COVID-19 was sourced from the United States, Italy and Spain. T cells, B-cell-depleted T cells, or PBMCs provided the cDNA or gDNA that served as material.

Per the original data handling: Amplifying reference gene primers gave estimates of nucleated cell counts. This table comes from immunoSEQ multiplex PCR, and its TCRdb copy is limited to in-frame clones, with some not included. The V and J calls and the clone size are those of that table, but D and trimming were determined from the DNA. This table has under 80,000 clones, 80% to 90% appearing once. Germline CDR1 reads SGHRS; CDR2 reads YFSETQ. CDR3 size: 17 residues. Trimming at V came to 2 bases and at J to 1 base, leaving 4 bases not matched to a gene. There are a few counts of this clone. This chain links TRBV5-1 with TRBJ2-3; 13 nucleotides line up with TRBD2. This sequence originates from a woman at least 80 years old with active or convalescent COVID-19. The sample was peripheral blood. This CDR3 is CASSLPGLAGRTDTQYF. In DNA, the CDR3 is TGCGCCAGCAGCTTACCGGGACTAGCGGGACGCACAGATACGCAGTATTTT.